This T cell receptor (beta chain) is from a study of T cell responses to AZD1222 COVID-19 vaccine. The study's findings and limits: Two AZD1222 administrations were followed by greater Spike-specific TCR breadth and depth.

Regarding this clone: Its target is not known.

TCRdb's copy holds only in-frame clones and misses some; the assay was immunoSEQ multiplex PCR. The sample shows fewer than 120,000 clones, approximately 92% of them seen only once. This CDR3 contains 12 residues. Looked up from germline, CDR1 is MNHEY and CDR2 is SVGEGT. Between the trimmed V and J ends, which lost 2 bases and 7 bases, there was a span of 6 bases. The sequences come from peripheral blood, collected 28 days after the second AZD1222 dose. The chain employs TRBV6-2 or TRBV6-3 and TRBJ2-1; no clear D. The TCR comes from an adult who received the AZD1222 COVID-19 vaccine. CDR3 coding DNA: TGTGCCAGCAGTTACGGGCTAAATGAGCAGTTCTTC. The encoded protein is CASSYGLNEQFF.